The rows below give T cell receptor beta chains drawn from one sample of a study of patients and donors after allogeneic stem cell transplantation. TCRdb passed the RT-PCR reads through MiXCR, listing each CDR3 protein once. The sample holds approximately 160,000 distinct CDR3 sequences, roughly 31% seen once. The sequencing input was blood, either unsorted or a sorted T cell fraction (not recorded which). These receptor sequences come from a human donor who was either an allogeneic HSCT recipient or a stem cell or donor lymphocyte infusion donor (not recorded which). It is not recorded whose cells these are; they may come from a transplant donor. Each CDR3 is given with its conserved first and last residue. The order of the fields is J gene, D gene, clone size, V gene, CDR3 DNA, CDR3 protein. D genes are given only for firm matches. For some rows the clone size is stated as once, few or many, or as a class when expanded; others skip it.

>TRBJ2-1|.|few|TRBV4-1
TGCGCCAGCAGCCAAGAAGTGGGGGCTAGCGGTGAGCAGTTCTTC
CASSQEVGASGEQFF
>TRBJ1-1|.|many|TRBV3-1
TGTGCCAGCAGCCAAGAGACAGGATTAGCTTTCTTT
CASSQETGLAFF
>TRBJ1-5|.|many|TRBV25-1
TGTGCCAGCAGTGGGACGGCTAGCAATCAGCCCCAGCATTTT
CASSGTASNQPQHF
>TRBJ2-1|.|.|TRBV20-1
TGCAGTGCTAGTTCCTTCGGACGGCGAGGGAATGAGCAGTTCTTC
CSASSFGRRGNEQFF
>TRBJ2-1|TRBD2|.|TRBV11-2
TGTGCCAGCAGCTTCCCCACTAGCGGGAGGCCCACTGAGCAGTTCTTC
CASSFPTSGRPTEQFF
>TRBJ2-7|.|.|TRBV20-1
TGCAGTGCCACTAGGAGTCCCTACGAGCAGTACTTC
CSATRSPYEQYF
>TRBJ2-1|.|.|TRBV5-1
TGCGCCAGCAGCGTGGTTGGGGAAACCTACAATGAGCAGTTCTTC
CASSVVGETYNEQFF
>TRBJ2-5|.|few|TRBV10-3
TGTGCCATCAGTGAGGTGGGGGAGACCCAGTACTTC
CAISEVGETQYF
>TRBJ2-5|TRBD2|few|TRBV18
TGTGCCAGCTCACCCAGAGGACTAGCGGGAGAGGGGACCCAGTACTTC
CASSPRGLAGEGTQYF
>TRBJ2-2|.|few|TRBV7-6
TGTGCCAGCAGCTTAGATGTAGACGCGAACACCGGGGAGCTGTTTTTT
CASSLDVDANTGELFF
>TRBJ1-2|.|few|TRBV9
TGTGCCAGCAGCGTAGGCCCCCAGGGACCTAACTATGGCTACACCTTC
CASSVGPQGPNYGYTF
>TRBJ1-2|.|.|TRBV7-9
TGTGCCAGCAGCTTACTAGACTATGGCTACACCTTC
CASSLLDYGYTF
>TRBJ2-5|TRBD2|.|TRBV6-5
TGTGCCAGCAAAGCTAGCGGGAGATGGGGAGAGACCCAGTACTTC
CASKASGRWGETQYF
>TRBJ1-4|.|.|TRBV14
TGTGCCAGCAGCCAGGAGGGAGCGGAAAAACTGTTTTTT
CASSQEGAEKLFF
>TRBJ1-1|TRBD1|.|TRBV20-1
TGCAGTGCACGGACAGGCTTAACTGAAGCTTTCTTT
CSARTGLTEAFF
>TRBJ2-3|.|few|TRBV12-3/TRBV12-4
TGTGCCAGCAGTTTAGAAGGAGGACGGACGCAGTATTTT
CASSLEGGRTQYF
>TRBJ2-7|.|.|TRBV20-1
TGCAGTGCTAGAGATGGTGGCGGGACGGACGAGCAGTACTTC
CSARDGGGTDEQYF
>TRBJ2-4|.|.|TRBV6-5
TGTGCCAGCAGTTACTCGGGGTCAGCCAAAAACATTCAGTACTTC
CASSYSGSAKNIQYF
>TRBJ2-4|TRBD2|.|TRBV6-5
TGTGCCAGCAGTTACAAGGCTAGCGGGAACAAAAACATTCAGTACTTC
CASSYKASGNKNIQYF
>TRBJ1-4|TRBD1|few|TRBV6-5
TGTGCCAGCAGTGGGACAGGGGATGAAAAACTGTTTTTT
CASSGTGDEKLFF
>TRBJ2-1|.|.|TRBV3-1
TGTGCCAGCAGCCAAGACGTGGGAGTTTTGTACAATGAGCAGTTCTTC
CASSQDVGVLYNEQFF
>TRBJ2-7|.|.|TRBV10-3
TGTGCCATCAGTGATCAGGCCGAGTATCACGAGCAGTACTTC
CAISDQAEYHEQYF
>TRBJ1-1|.|.|TRBV30
TGTGCCTGGAAGGATGGGACAGAAGCTTTCTTT
CAWKDGTEAFF
>TRBJ1-3|.|many|TRBV7-2
TGTGCCAGCTCCAGGGATTCTGGAAACACCATATATTTT
CASSRDSGNTIYF
>TRBJ2-1|TRBD2|few|TRBV5-1
TGCGCCAGCAGACCCGGGACTAGCGGAGGGGGGGTCTACAATGAGCAGTTCTTC
CASRPGTSGGGVYNEQFF
>TRBJ1-6|TRBD1|.|TRBV7-9
TGTGCCAGCAGCTTCGAAACAGGGGACTCCTATAATTCACCCCTCCACTTT
CASSFETGDSYNSPLHF
>TRBJ1-1|.|many|TRBV4-1
TGCGCCAGCAGCTGGGACCGCGGCACCCAAAACACTGAAGCTTTCTTT
CASSWDRGTQNTEAFF
>TRBJ2-1|.|.|TRBV5-1
TGCGCCAGCAGCTCCAATTTGATGGGGAATGAGCAGTTCTTC
CASSSNLMGNEQFF
>TRBJ1-2|.|many|TRBV5-1
TGCGCCAGCAGCTTGGTATCGGGGGGTGACTATGGCTACACCTTC
CASSLVSGGDYGYTF
>TRBJ2-1|TRBD2|few|TRBV5-1
TGCGCCAGCAGCTTGGTCTGGCTAGCGGGGATGAATGAGCAGTTCTTC
CASSLVWLAGMNEQFF
>TRBJ1-4|.|.|TRBV28
TGTGCCAGCAGTTTTAGGACAACTAATGAAAAACTGTTTTTT
CASSFRTTNEKLFF
>TRBJ1-5|.|.|TRBV7-2
TGTGCCAGCAGCTTAGAAGGACAGACCGACTCGCCCCAGCATTTT
CASSLEGQTDSPQHF
>TRBJ2-3|.|few|TRBV10-3
TGTGCCATCGGGAGCTCAGGTAGCACAGATACGCAGTATTTT
CAIGSSGSTDTQYF
>TRBJ1-5|.|many|TRBV4-1
TGCGCCAGCAGCCAGTATTCCGTCTTATATAGCAATCAGCCCCAGCATTTT
CASSQYSVLYSNQPQHF
>TRBJ1-2|TRBD1|few|TRBV20-1
TGCAGTGCTAGAGTGCGGGACAGGGTAGACTATGGCTACACCTTC
CSARVRDRVDYGYTF
>TRBJ2-7|TRBD2|.|TRBV12-3/TRBV12-4
TGTGCCAGCAGTCAACTAGCGGGAGTGGGGCAGTACTTC
CASSQLAGVGQYF
>TRBJ2-1|TRBD2|few|TRBV20-1
TGCAGTGCTAGGAGAGGGCTTGGGGGAGGGACTTCCTACAATGAGCAGTTCTTC
CSARRGLGGGTSYNEQFF
>TRBJ1-2|.|few|TRBV10-3
TGTGCCATCAGTGGGCCGGACAGTCGTTATGGCTACACCTTC
CAISGPDSRYGYTF
>TRBJ2-7|.|few|TRBV20-1
TGCAGTGCTGGCCCCCGACTAGGGAGCTCCTACGAGCAGTACTTC
CSAGPRLGSSYEQYF